The sequence of this T cell receptor (beta chain) was determined in a study of cytomegalovirus exposure and HLA in healthy donors. Whole-study findings and limits: According to the study, around 150 TCR beta chains were cytomegalovirus-associated. When a later analysis was performed, an Asian-associated ancestry cluster reportedly had fewer N-insertions than the 666-donor mean. Analyzed later, association rates of TCRs varied across HLA loci, with DRB1 most and HLA-C fewest.

V was trimmed by 2 bases and J by 0 bases, leaving 11 bases between them. Germline-derived CDR1 and CDR2 are SGHRS and YFSETQ. The CDR3 loop spans 15 amino acids. The PCR had 60 Vbeta and 13 Jbeta primers. Sequencing used immunoSEQ multiplex PCR; TCRdb keeps in-frame clones, though not all of them. Found here are around 110,000 clones, approximately 80% of them singletons; the top ten hold 1.5% to 2%. Every donor was a healthy person donating bone marrow. This clone has a single count. Its antigen remains unidentified. V and J are TRBV5-1 and TRBJ1-1; D is possibly TRBD1 (6 bases). The source material was PBMCs. The source of this sequence is a man aged 45 to 65 in good health and CMV-seronegative. In DNA form, the CDR3 reads TGCGCCAGCAGCTTAGCGGGGGCGATGAACACTGAAGCTTTCTTT. Encoded protein: CASSLAGAMNTEAFF. The full variable domain, in which reference TRBV5-1 and TRBJ1-1 provide the parts outside the CDR3, is KAGVTQTPRYLIKTRGQQVTLSCSPISGHRSVSWYQQTPGQGLQFLFEYFSETQRNKGNFPGRFSGRQFSNSRSEMNVSTLELGDSALYLCASSLAGAMNTEAFFGQGTRLTVV.